This T cell receptor beta chain was captured in a study of cytomegalovirus exposure and HLA in healthy donors. In the PCR, 60 Vbeta and 13 Jbeta primers were used. Profiling relied on immunoSEQ multiplex PCR, and the TCRdb table lists in-frame clones only, not all of them. The sample consists of about 93,000 clones, about two thirds of them appearing once. About this clone: Its antigen is not identified.

Broader study findings: TCR association rates varied by HLA locus in a later analysis, with DRB1 highest and HLA-C lowest. Presence/absence analyses treated sequencing depth as roughly uniform across donors.

This receptor was taken from a boy aged 5-17 years in good health and CMV-seropositive. Sample: PBMCs.

The CDR3 sequence: CASSSRQGREAFF. In nucleotides, the CDR3 is TGTGCCAGCAGTTCCCGACAGGGAAGAGAAGCTTTCTTT. This chain connects TRBV27 to TRBJ1-1; 7 bases map to TRBD1. Germline assignment: CDR1 MNHEY and CDR2 SMNVEV (reference sequence). This CDR3 comprises 13 residues. Germline trimming cut 4 bases from V and 8 bases from J; bases unmatched to any gene: 7.